This T cell receptor beta chain was sequenced during a study of T cell repertoires in cytomegalovirus infection. The overall study: Based on public TCR beta signatures, there were indications of CMV infection and of a matching HLA type.

Trimming cost V 8 bases and J 3 bases, with 10 bases left between them. The CDR3 totals 12 residues. Germline assignment: CDR1 SNHLY and CDR2 FYNNEI. This clonotype was seen many times. One entry per CDR3 protein results from TCRdb running MiXCR on the reads. Among some 250,000 distinct CDR3 sequences, less than 9.5% were seen once, and the ten largest hold around 15%. The sequence derives from a human donor in good health (CMV status not recorded). Some clones in this sample may be carry-over from other donors' samples. The specimen was PBMCs. V gene TRBV2 combines with J gene TRBJ1-1, with D tentatively TRBD1 (6 bases). As DNA, the CDR3 is TGTGCCAGCGCAGGGGACGACACTGAAGCTTTCTTT. Translated: CASAGDDTEAFF.